This TCR beta chain was captured in a study of shared clonotypes between healthy human individuals. Findings and caveats of the study: Non-shared clonotypes displayed generation probabilities falling below those of clonotypes present in all four donors. Rarefaction indicated that sorted-subset sequencing remained incomplete although depth was large.

Germline CDR1 and CDR2: SQVTM and ANQGSEA. The CDR3 length is 13 residues. J lost 5 bases, V lost 4 bases, and 5 bases had no gene match. Libraries were prepared by immunoSEQ multiplex PCR; TCRdb keeps only in-frame clonotypes and omits some of them. The data show some 2 million clones, approximately 94% seen once. Points on this clone: Its specificity is not known.

In the naive CD8 group, cells lacked CD45RO and were positively selected for CCR7, so terminally differentiated effector memory CD45RA+ cells were left out. The sequence was obtained from a man aged 18 to 29 in good health. The chain joins TRBV29-1 to TRBJ2-7, with 10 nucleotides matching TRBD2. The sequencing input was naive CD8+ T cells sorted from blood. The CDR3 DNA follows: TGCAGCGTTGCTAGCGGGAGTGTCAACGAGCAGTACTTC. Amino acid sequence: CSVASGSVNEQYF.